This T cell receptor beta chain was sequenced during a study of T cell repertoires in cytomegalovirus infection. Findings and caveats of the study: There were HLA-C-restricted CMV-specific TCR beta clonotypes dominating the ex vivo response.

CDR1 SGHTA and CDR2 FQGNSA come from the germline V gene. Trimming took 5 bases from V and 5 from J, leaving 12 bases between them. The CDR3 has 13 residues. MiXCR, applied by TCRdb to the reads, yields one record per CDR3 protein. The table has about 570,000 distinct CDR3 sequences, around 40% seen once; the top ten hold around 46%. Remarks on this clonotype: Its antigen is not identified.

The clonotype originates from a human donor in good health (CMV status not recorded). Some clones in this sample may be carry-over from other donors' samples. The source was cultured PBMCs, collected from culture after CMV antigen stimulation. The chain is built from TRBV7-2 and TRBJ2-5; tentatively, D is TRBD1 (7 bases). CDR3 nucleotide sequence: TGTGCCAGCAGCGGAGGGGGCGGGGAGACCCAGTACTTC. As protein: CASSGGGGETQYF.